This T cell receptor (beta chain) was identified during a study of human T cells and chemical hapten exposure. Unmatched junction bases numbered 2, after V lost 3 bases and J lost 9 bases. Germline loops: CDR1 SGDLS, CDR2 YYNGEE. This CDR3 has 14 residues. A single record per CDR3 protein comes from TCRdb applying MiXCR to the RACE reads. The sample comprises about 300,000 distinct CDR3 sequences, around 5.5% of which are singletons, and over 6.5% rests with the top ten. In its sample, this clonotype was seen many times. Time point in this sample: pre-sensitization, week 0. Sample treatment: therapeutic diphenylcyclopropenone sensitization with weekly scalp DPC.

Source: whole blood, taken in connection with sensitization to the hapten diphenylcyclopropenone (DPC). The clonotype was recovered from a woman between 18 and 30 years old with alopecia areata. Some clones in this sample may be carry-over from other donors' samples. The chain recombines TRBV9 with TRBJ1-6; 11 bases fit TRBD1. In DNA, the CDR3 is TGTGCCAGCAGCGCTGGGACAGGGGGTTCACCCCTCCACTTT. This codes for CASSAGTGGSPLHF.